Each of the 11 T cell receptor beta chains below was sequenced from the same sample in a study of CXCR3-negative and CXCR3-positive naive CD8 T cells (dated by TCRdb to 2018 to 2020). Sequencing relied on a NextSeq 550. The Human TCR Profiling Kit (MiLaboratory) was used to make UMI-labeled 5' RACE TRB cDNA libraries. Each CDR3 protein sequence appears as one entry after TCRdb reprocessed the reads, and no DNA is included. The sample table holds 95,000 to 100,000 distinct CDR3 sequences. Around 1% of the sample belongs to the ten largest clones. These receptors are not linked to any known antigen. Broad study findings and their caveats: TRB CDR3s from CXCR3-positive naive cells showed higher hydrophobicity (lower Kidera factor 4), lower energy, and higher strength and volume indices than CXCR3-negative naive cells.

The sequenced sample was naive CXCR3+ CD8+ T cells from blood. The cell subset or site label, as the study defines it: CD45RO-CCR7+CD27+CD95- naive CD8+ T cells expressing CXCR3 (TNR3+). These receptor sequences come from a human donor in good health. Some clones in this sample may be carry-over from other donors' samples.

The rearrangement links TRBV18 to TRBJ2-1; checking the TCRdb D call of TRBD1 is not possible without DNA. The CDR3 covers 15 residues. CDR1 and CDR2 (germline): KGHSH, LQKENI. CDR3 sequence: CASSPADRGGNEQFF. Full variable domain (outside the CDR3, taken from reference TRBV18 and TRBJ2-1): NAGVMQNPRHLVRRRGQEARLRCSPMKGHSHVYWYRQLPEEGLKFMVYLQKENIIDESGMPKERFSAEFPKEGPSILRIQQVVRGDSAAYFCASSPADRGGNEQFFGPGTRLTVL.

This chain uses TRBV4-3 with TRBJ2-7; the D call of TRBD1 rests on TCRdb alone, since no DNA is present to check it. Germline CDR1 is LGHNA and CDR2 is YSLEER. The CDR3 totals 15 residues. The CDR3 reads CASSQDTGQGYEQYF.

The chain has TRBV14 and TRBJ1-5; TCRdb names TRBD1, which stays unverified in the absence of DNA. The CDR3 covers 14 residues. The germline gives CDR1 SGHDN, CDR2 FVKESK. The CDR3 spells CASSEGGNGQPQHF.

The V and J genes are TRBV29-1 and TRBJ2-1; TCRdb's D call, TRBD1, is unchecked because there is no DNA. This CDR3 has 15 residues. Germline CDR1 is SQVTM and CDR2 is ANQGSEA. CDR3 sequence: CSGGGTGPGDNEQFF.

V usage is TRBV29-1 and J usage is TRBJ2-7; TCRdb returns TRBD1, unconfirmable since there is no DNA. Germline V gives CDR1 SQVTM, CDR2 ANQGSEA. This CDR3 spans 14 amino acids. The chain's CDR3 is CSVEVWDRGYEQYF.

The chain combines TRBV7-9 with TRBJ2-1. CDR1 and CDR2 (germline): SEHNR, FQNEAQ (reference sequence). The CDR3 sequence is 14 residues long. The CDR3 spells CASTEESSYNEQFF.

The J gene is TRBJ2-2, the V gene TRBV13; TCRdb designates TRBD1, a call that cannot be tested without DNA. Germline lookup yields CDR1 PRHDT and CDR2 FYEKMQ (reference sequence). The CDR3 has 15 residues. The CDR3 sequence: CASSFRDKNTGELFF.

The rearrangement joins TRBV20-1 to TRBJ2-2; TCRdb reports TRBD1, a call that lacks DNA to check it against. The CDR3 runs to 13 residues. The germline CDR1 and CDR2 sequences are DFQATT and SNEGSKA (reference sequence). The CDR3 sequence is CSARIHRAGELFF.

This chain uses TRBV7-6 with TRBJ2-5; TCRdb's D call, TRBD1, is unchecked because there is no DNA. Germline values: CDR1 SGHVS, CDR2 FNYEAQ. The CDR3 is made up of 16 amino acids. The CDR3 spells CASSIPDRGLGETQYF.

The chain recombines TRBV7-2 with TRBJ2-7; TCRdb gives TRBD1 as the D gene, but with no DNA this cannot be confirmed. In germline, CDR1 is SGHTA, CDR2 FQGNSA. The length of the CDR3 is 14 residues. The CDR3 region is CASSLADGTYEQYF. The whole variable domain, filled in from reference TRBV7-2 and TRBJ2-7, reads GAGVSQSPSNKVTEKGKDVELRCDPISGHTALYWYRQSLGQGLEFLIYFQGNSAPDKSGLPSDRFSAERTGGSVSTLTIQRTQQEDSAVYLCASSLADGTYEQYFGPGTRLTVT.

The V gene is TRBV7-2, the J gene TRBJ2-7. The germline gives CDR1 SGHTA, CDR2 FQGNSA. The length of the CDR3 is 16 residues. CDR3 in amino acids: CASSLGMDGLHYEQYF. Full variable domain (remainder filled in from reference TRBV7-2 and TRBJ2-7): GAGVSQSPSNKVTEKGKDVELRCDPISGHTALYWYRQSLGQGLEFLIYFQGNSAPDKSGLPSDRFSAERTGGSVSTLTIQRTQQEDSAVYLCASSLGMDGLHYEQYFGPGTRLTVT.